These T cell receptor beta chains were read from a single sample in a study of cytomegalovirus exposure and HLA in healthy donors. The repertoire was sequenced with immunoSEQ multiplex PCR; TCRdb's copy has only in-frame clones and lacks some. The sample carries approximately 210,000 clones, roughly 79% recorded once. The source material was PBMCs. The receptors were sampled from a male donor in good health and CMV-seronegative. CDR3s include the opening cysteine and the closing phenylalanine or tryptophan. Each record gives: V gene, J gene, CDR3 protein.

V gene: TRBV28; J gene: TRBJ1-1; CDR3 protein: CASSLRTEAFF
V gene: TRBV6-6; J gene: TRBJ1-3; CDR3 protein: CASSHPQGSGNTIYF
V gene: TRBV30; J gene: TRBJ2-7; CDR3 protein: CAWRPFQNYEQYF
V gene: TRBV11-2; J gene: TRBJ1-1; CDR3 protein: CASSLGTVEAFF
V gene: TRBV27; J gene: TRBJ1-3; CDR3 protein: CASSLSAGTGNTIYF
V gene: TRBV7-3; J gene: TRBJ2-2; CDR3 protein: CASSVWGERNTGELFF
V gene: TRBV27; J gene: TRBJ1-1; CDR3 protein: CASSPAGLVTEAFF
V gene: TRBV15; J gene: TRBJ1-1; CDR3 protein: CATSRDIQVVNTEAFF
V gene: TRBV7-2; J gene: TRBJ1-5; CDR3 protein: CASRDRGHQPQHF
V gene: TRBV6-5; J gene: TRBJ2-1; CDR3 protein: CASSALAGGPGEQFF
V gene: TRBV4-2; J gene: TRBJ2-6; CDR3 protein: CASSRDRGRSGANVLTF
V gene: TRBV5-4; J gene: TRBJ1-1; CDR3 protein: CASSLLQGWTEAFF
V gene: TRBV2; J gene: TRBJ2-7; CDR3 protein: CASSEAPGHYYEQYF
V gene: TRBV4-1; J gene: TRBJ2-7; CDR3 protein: CASSPWTGSHEQYF
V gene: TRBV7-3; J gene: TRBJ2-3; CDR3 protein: CASSRAEGPTDTQYF
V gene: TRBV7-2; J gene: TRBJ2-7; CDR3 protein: CASSLYREYEQYF
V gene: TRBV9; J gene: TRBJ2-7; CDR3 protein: CASSVDPGRSYEQYF
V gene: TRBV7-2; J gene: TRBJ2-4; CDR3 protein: CASSLRDGGGNIQYF
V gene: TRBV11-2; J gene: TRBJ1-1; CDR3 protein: CASSPRRRNTEAFF
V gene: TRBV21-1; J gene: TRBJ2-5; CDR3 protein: CASSTGVAETQYF
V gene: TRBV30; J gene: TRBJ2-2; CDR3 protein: CAWRARGLAGDGELFF
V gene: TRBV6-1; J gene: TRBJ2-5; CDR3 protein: CASSDRGGRQETQYF
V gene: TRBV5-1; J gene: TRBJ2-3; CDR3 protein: CASSLTGGADTQYF
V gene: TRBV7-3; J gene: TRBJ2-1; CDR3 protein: CASSFLAGGRNEQFF
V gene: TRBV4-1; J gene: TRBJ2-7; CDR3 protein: CASSQRLGIGDYEQYF
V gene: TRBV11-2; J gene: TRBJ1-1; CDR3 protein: CASSQRQNTEAFF
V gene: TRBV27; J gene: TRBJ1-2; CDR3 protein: CASSPRQANYGYTF
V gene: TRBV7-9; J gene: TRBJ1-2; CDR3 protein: CASSLTVGEVYGYTF
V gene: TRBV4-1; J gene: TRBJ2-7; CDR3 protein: CASSQGSEVLEQYF
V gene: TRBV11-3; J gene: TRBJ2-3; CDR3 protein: CASSLDPVTDTQYF
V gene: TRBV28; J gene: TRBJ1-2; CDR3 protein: CASNPVNYGYTF
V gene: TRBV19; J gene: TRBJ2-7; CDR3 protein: CASSLCRDTFSYEQYF
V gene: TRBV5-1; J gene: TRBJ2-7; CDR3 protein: CASSLRQGASSYEQYF
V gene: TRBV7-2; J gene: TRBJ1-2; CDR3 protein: CASSLAGGDGYTF
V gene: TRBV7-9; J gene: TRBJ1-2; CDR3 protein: CASSLAGTGVAYGYTF
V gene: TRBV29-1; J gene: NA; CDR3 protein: CSAGQDPYEQYF
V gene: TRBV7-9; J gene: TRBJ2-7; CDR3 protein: CSSSLGGQVYEQYF
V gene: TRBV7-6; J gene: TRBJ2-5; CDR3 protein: CASSLEFETSGTQETQYF
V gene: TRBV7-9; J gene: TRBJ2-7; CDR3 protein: CASSNSGNQPYEQYF
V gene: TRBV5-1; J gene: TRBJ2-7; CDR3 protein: CASSRHRTSGDYEQYF
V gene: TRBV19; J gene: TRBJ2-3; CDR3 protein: CASSIGGHTDTQYF
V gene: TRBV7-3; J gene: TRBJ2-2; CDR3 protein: CASSYLGGDTGELFF
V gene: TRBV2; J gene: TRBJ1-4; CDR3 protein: CASSDREGDEKLFF
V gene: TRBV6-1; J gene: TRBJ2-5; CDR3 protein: CASRSVQETQYF
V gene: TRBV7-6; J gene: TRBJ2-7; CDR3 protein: CASSPAPGQIYEQYF
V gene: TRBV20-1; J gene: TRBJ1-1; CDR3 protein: CSATGGTEAFF
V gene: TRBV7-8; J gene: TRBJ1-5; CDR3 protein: CASSLRSGYQPQHF
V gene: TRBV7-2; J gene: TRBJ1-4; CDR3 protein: CASSTGQGLGNEKLFF
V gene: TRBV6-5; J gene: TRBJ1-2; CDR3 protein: CATTQGSESYTF
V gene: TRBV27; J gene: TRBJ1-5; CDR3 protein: CASSDRSGNQPQHF
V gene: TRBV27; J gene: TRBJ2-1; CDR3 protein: CASSLLTGEFDEQFF
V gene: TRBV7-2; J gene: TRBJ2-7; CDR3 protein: CASSLVRQNYEQYF
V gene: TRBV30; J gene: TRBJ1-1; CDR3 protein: CACTGTGDTEAFF
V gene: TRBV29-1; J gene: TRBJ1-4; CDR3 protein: CSVGRTGKDEKLFF
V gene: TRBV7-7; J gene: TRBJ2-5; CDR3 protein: CASSSGPGTGGQETQYF